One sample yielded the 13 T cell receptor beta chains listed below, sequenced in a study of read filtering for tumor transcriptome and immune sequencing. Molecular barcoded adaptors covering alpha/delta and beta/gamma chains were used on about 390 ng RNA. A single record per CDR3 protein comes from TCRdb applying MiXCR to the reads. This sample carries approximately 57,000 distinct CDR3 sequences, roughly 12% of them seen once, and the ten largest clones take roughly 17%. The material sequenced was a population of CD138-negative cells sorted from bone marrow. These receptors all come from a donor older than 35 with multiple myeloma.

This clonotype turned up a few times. CDR3: CASSEGQPIALTGELFF. As DNA, the CDR3 is TGTGCCAGCAGCGAGGGACAGCCCATTGCCCTCACCGGGGAGCTGTTTTTT. The chain carries TRBV7-9 and TRBJ2-2, with TRBD1 identical over 7 bases. Germline CDR1 and CDR2: SEHNR and FQNEAQ (reference sequence). The ends lost 5 bases at V and 4 bases at J; junction bases unmatched: 13. This CDR3 spans 17 amino acids.

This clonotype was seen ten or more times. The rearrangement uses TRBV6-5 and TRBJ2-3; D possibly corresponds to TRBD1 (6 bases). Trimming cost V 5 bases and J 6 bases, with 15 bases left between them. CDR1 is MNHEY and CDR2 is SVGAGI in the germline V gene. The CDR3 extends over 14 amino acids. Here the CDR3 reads CASSRVTGRDTQYF. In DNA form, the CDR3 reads TGTGCCAGCAGTCGAGTGACAGGAAGGGATACGCAGTATTTT.

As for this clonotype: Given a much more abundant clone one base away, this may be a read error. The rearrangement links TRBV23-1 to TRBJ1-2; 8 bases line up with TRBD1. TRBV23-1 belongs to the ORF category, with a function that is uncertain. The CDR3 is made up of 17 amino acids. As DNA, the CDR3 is TGCGCCAGCAGTCAATCGGGCAGGGGGCAAGTTAACTATGGCTACGCCTTC. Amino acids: CASSQSGRGQVNYGYAF.

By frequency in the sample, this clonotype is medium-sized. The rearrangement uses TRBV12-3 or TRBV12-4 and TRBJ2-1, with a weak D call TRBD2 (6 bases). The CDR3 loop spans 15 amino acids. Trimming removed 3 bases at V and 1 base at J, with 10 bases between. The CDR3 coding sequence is TGTGCCAGCAGTTTGGGGCGGGGTTCCTACAATGAGCAGTTCTTC. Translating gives CASSLGRGSYNEQFF.

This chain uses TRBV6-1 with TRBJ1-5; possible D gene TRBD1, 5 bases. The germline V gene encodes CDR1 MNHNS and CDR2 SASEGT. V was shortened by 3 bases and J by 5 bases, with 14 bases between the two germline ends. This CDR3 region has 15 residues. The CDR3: CASSDYDSGYQPQHF. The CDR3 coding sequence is TGTGCCAGCAGTGACTATGACAGTGGTTATCAGCCCCAGCATTTT.

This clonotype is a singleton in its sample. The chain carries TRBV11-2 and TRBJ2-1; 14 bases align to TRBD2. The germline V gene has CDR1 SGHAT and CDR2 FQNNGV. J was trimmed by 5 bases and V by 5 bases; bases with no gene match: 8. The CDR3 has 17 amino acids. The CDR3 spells CASSGGLAGERHNEQFF. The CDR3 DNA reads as TGTGCCAGCAGCGGGGGACTAGCGGGGGAGCGACACAATGAGCAGTTCTTC.

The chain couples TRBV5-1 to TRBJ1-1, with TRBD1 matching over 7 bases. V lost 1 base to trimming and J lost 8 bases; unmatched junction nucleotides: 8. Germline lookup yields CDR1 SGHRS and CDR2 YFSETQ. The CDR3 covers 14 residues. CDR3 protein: CASSLTRDRLEAFF. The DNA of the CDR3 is TGCGCCAGCAGCTTGACCCGGGACAGATTAGAAGCTTTCTTT. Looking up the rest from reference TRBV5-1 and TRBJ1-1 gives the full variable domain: KAGVTQTPRYLIKTRGQQVTLSCSPISGHRSVSWYQQTPGQGLQFLFEYFSETQRNKGNFPGRFSGRQFSNSRSEMNVSTLELGDSALYLCASSLTRDRLEAFFGQGTRLTVV.

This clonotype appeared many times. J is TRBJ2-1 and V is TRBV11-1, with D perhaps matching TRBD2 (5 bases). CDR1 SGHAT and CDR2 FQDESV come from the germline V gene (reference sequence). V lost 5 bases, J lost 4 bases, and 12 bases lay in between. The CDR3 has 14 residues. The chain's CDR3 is CASSRPGKYNEQFF. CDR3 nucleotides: TGTGCCAGCAGCCGGCCGGGGAAGTACAATGAGCAGTTCTTC.

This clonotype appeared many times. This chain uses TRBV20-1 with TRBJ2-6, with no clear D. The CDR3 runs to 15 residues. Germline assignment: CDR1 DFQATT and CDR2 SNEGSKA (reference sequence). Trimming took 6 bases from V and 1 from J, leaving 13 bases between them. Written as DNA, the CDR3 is TGCAGTGCCCAAGACCCCCGTTCTGGGGCCAACGTCCTGACTTTC. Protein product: CSAQDPRSGANVLTF.

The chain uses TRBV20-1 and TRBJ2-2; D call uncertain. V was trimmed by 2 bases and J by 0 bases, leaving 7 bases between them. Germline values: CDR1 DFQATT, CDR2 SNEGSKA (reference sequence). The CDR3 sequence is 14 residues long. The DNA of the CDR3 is TGCAGTGCTAGAAAGGGCCCGAACACCGGGGAGCTGTTTTTT. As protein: CSARKGPNTGELFF.

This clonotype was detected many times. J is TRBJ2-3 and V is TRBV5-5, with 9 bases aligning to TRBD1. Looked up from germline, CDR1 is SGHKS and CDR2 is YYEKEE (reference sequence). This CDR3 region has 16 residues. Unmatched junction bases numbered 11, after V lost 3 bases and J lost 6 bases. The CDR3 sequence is CASSYGDRVKGDTQYF. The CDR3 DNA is TGTGCCAGCAGCTACGGGGACAGGGTTAAGGGTGATACGCAGTATTTT.

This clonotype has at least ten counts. In nucleotides, the CDR3 is TGTGCCAGCCCCAAATCGTCGACTAGCGGGGATCCGAGGGGTGAGCAGTTCTTC. Its protein is CASPKSSTSGDPRGEQFF. The gene calls are TRBV21-1 and TRBJ2-1; the table gives TRBD2 as D, unverified against the DNA. TRBV21-1 is reported as a pseudogene. This CDR3 comprises 18 residues.

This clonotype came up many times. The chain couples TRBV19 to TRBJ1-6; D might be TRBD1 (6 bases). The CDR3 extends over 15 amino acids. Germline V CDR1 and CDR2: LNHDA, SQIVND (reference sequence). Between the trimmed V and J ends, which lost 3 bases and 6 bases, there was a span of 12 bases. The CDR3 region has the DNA TGTGCCAGTAGTATTAGGGGGGCACTTAATTCACCCCTCCACTTT. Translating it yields CASSIRGALNSPLHF.